This TCR beta chain stems from a study of graft-versus-host responses after intestinal transplantation. Study background: Isolated intestinal, liver-intestinal, or multivisceral transplants were what recipients had.

Per germline, CDR1 SNHLY and CDR2 FYNNEI. V lost 5 bases to trimming and J lost 9 bases, with 8 bases between them. CDR3 length equals 11 residues. This table comes from immunoSEQ multiplex PCR, and its TCRdb copy is limited to in-frame clones, with some not included. The repertoire includes more than 12,000 clones, 35% to 40% of them detected once, and 15% sits in the top ten. Approximately 200,000 CFSE-labeled responder cells were plated with approximately 200,000 irradiated, violet-dye-labeled stimulator cells. V and J are TRBV2 and TRBJ2-1; D gene uncertain. The sample here was alloreactive CD8+ T cells from a mixed lymphocyte reaction culture, taken before intestinal transplant. Documented subset: CFSE-low proliferating T cells sorted from approximately 6-day pre-transplant mixed lymphocyte reaction (GvH or HvG direction). The clonotype was recovered from a human patient who received an intestinal transplant. The CDR3, as DNA: TGTGCCAGCAGTTACTTGAGTGAGCAGTTCTTC. It encodes CASSYLSEQFF. Full variable domain (rest looked up from reference TRBV2 and TRBJ2-1): EPEVTQTPSHQVTQMGQEVILRCVPISNHLYFYWYRQILGQKVEFLVSFYNNEISEKSEIFDDQFSVERPDGSNFTLKIRSTKLEDSAMYFCASSYLSEQFFGPGTRLTVL.